This TCR beta chain was retrieved from a study of breast tumors, draining lymph nodes, adjacent tissues (TCRdb year 2016). As for the study more broadly: Breast cancer patients provided tumor, adjacent nontumor tissue and axillary lymph nodes, and the study compared the TCR beta repertoires across these three sources. The study aimed to assess the relationships and possible T-cell exchange between tumor, surrounding tissue and draining lymph node repertoires in human breast cancer. Overall study results and their limits: The data were considered consistent with most tumor T cells being derived from the lymph node and subsequently expanding within tumor tissue. The conclusion that tumor T cells originate in lymph nodes was presented as consistent with a hypothesis rather than as directly demonstrated. Tumor and nontumor tissue repertoires were significantly more similar in luminal-like than in basal-like breast cancer. T-cell repertoire diversity in tumors was found to be lower than in lymph nodes but higher than in nontumor tissue, and preferential V and J gene usage was observed.

The lymph node samples were taken from the axillary draining lymph nodes of breast cancer patients. Taken from cysteine to phenylalanine, the CDR3 has 15 residues. The entry retains the CDR3 DNA only, 45 bases that are in frame from base 1. Sequences LNHDA (CDR1) and SQIVND (CDR2) are obtained from the germline V gene (reference sequence). TCRdb shows the sequencer as Illumina HiSeq 2000. Multiplex PCR amplification was used to build the TCR beta chain libraries. The amplified TCR beta chain products were analyzed by high-throughput sequencing. The public reads were quality trimmed at Q25 with fastp and then assembled into clones with MiXCR by TCRdb, keeping productive beta chains. One record per CDR3 amino acid sequence lists the most common genes and DNA. This sample gives about 270,000 distinct CDR3 sequences in total; 30% to 35% of them show up just once. Jointly, the top ten make up under 1.2% of the sample.

Comments on this clonotype: The specificity of this receptor is unknown. The junction and the germline gene differ at one end; a read error may be behind it.

This receptor was identified in a female donor with breast cancer. Some clones in this sample may be carry-over from other donors' samples. The sequence links TRBV19 to TRBJ1-5; 8 bases in between match TRBD2. The closer fit of TRBJ2-5 to the DNA end suggests the J call may be wrong. Sequencing was carried out using axillary lymph node tissue. The DNA sequence follows: TGTGCCTGTAGTTCCCCTCCGGGGGGGAATCAGCCCCAGTACTTC. It translates to CACSSPPGGNQPQYF.